This TCR beta chain was obtained from a study of T cells in Graves' hyperthyroidism and ophthalmopathy. Regions amplified from RNA transcripts were the TCR beta CDR3 regions. The HTBI primer set drove a first-round RT-PCR of the TCR CDR3. TCRdb re-analysed the multiplex PCR reads in MiXCR, keeping a single row per CDR3 protein. This sample yields some 440,000 distinct CDR3 sequences, of which less than 20% are seen a single time; roughly 15% belongs to the top ten. This clonotype was seen a handful of times. Its specificity is unknown. Study-level points and caveats: In blood, most of the thyroid clonotypes expanded above 0.001 were also present.

The authors deemed Graves' hyperthyroidism stable absent ophthalmopathy progression within 18 months. Not enrolled were patients with uncontrolled infection, other autoimmune disease, pregnancy or lactation. Diagnosing involved the use of clinical symptoms, serum thyroxine and TRAb, thyroid ultrasound and orbital computed tomography. This CDR3 is built from 15 residues. V was shortened by 5 bases and J by 10 bases, with 20 bases between the two germline ends. Germline V lookup: CDR1 SGHTA, CDR2 FQGNSA. Sequencing used blood. The sequence was collected from a woman under 30 with Graves' hyperthyroidism. V usage is TRBV7-2 and J usage is TRBJ1-4; D uncertain. CDR3 sequence (DNA): TGTGCCAGCAGCCTTTCGACGGACTCGGTCGGAAAACTGTTTTTT. Translation: CASSLSTDSVGKLFF.